The entry below describes one T cell receptor beta chain. The antigen is undetermined. The data belong to a study of blood T cells in healthy people across ages. Findings and limits, study-wide: The authors considered diversity estimates from one million T cells to be underestimates.

Through a sample-barcoded 5' primer and a J-beta primer mix, a second PCR was run for roughly 6 to 11 cycles. Every cDNA was tagged by a template-switch adaptor with 12 random nucleotides. MiXCR, run by TCRdb on the 5' RACE reads, gives a single entry per CDR3 protein. The sample comprises around 600,000 distinct CDR3 sequences, 40% to 50% of which are singletons, and roughly 25% rests with the top ten. With 2 bases removed from V and 6 bases from J, the gap between germline ends came to 13 bases. This CDR3 is 14 amino acids long. CDR1 MNHEY and CDR2 SVGAGI come from the germline V gene. Source material: blood. The chain combines TRBV6-5 with TRBJ1-2, with D possibly TRBD1 on 6 matching bases. The receptor was derived from a man aged 80 or over in good health. The DNA of the CDR3 is TGTGCCAGCAGTTACGGGCAGGGGTCTAATGGCTACACCTTC. Translation gives CASSYGQGSNGYTF.